The 24 T cell receptor beta chains listed next were all sequenced from one sample in a study of blood T cell repertoires in COVID-19. Sequencing was performed with immunoSEQ multiplex PCR; in TCRdb, only in-frame clones are kept and a portion is missing. In the table there are about 250,000 clones, about 90% of which are singletons. The specimen sequenced was PBMCs or T cells enriched from blood (not recorded which). The source is a woman in her thirties with acute COVID-19.

This rearrangement joins TRBV9 to TRBJ1-3, with D unclear. This CDR3 region has 13 residues. The V end lost 4 bases, the J end lost 0 bases, and 5 bases lay between the germline ends. Germline values: CDR1 SGDLS, CDR2 YYNGEE. CDR3 in DNA: TGTGCCAGCAGCAGCGGCTCTGGAAACACCATATATTTT. Protein sequence: CASSSGSGNTIYF.

The chain employs TRBV5-6 and TRBJ2-7; tentative D call: TRBD1 (5 bases). Germline V gene data show CDR1 as SGHDT and CDR2 as YYEEEE. With 4 bases removed from V and 7 bases from J, the gap between germline ends came to 15 bases. The CDR3 has 13 amino acids. CDR3 sequence (DNA): TGTGCCAGCAGCATTCTGGGGCTGGGTGAGCAGTACTTC. It encodes CASSILGLGEQYF.

This clone was seen once. The rearrangement links TRBV6-5 to TRBJ1-6, with D possibly being TRBD1 (5 bases). The germline CDR1 and CDR2 sequences are MNHEY and SVGAGI. The CDR3 spans 13 residues. V was clipped by 6 bases and J by 10 bases, with 13 bases between them. CDR3 sequence reads: CASSQQEKSPLHF. For the CDR3, the DNA is TGTGCCAGCAGCCAACAGGAAAAATCACCCCTCCACTTT.

The chain has TRBV5-1 and TRBJ2-6; D possibly corresponds to TRBD1 (5 bases). The germline V gene encodes CDR1 SGHRS and CDR2 YFSETQ. CDR3 length: 16 residues. V dropped 4 bases and J dropped 0 bases, with 11 bases sitting between them. This CDR3 reads CASSRQGNSGANVLTF. CDR3 nucleotides: TGCGCCAGCAGCCGCCAGGGAAACTCTGGGGCCAACGTCCTGACTTTC.

V usage is TRBV6-5 and J usage is TRBJ2-7; tentatively, D is TRBD1 (6 bases). The CDR3 runs 13 residues. Trimming cost V 5 bases and J 6 bases, with 14 bases left between them. In germline, CDR1 is MNHEY, CDR2 SVGAGI. The CDR3 protein is CASSPRGRSEQYF. The CDR3 DNA reads TGTGCCAGCAGTCCCAGGGGTCGGAGCGAGCAGTACTTC.

The V call is TRBV5-1, the J call TRBJ2-4; 9 bases line up with TRBD1. The CDR3 length is 19 residues. Trimming took 4 bases from V and 2 from J; bases not matched to a gene: 16. The germline CDR1 and CDR2 sequences are SGHRS and YFSETQ. Written as DNA, the CDR3 is TGCGCCAGCAGCAAGAATGCACAGGGGGCGGGATGGTCCAAAAACATTCAGTACTTC. It encodes CASSKNAQGAGWSKNIQYF.

The chain employs TRBV7-9 and TRBJ2-3; 8 bases align to TRBD2. The germline V gene encodes CDR1 SEHNR and CDR2 FQNEAQ (reference sequence). The CDR3 spans 16 residues. Unmatched junction bases numbered 9, after V lost 5 bases and J lost 2 bases. The CDR3 DNA reads TGTGCCAGCAGCCCCATTGTAGCGGGGACCACAGATACGCAGTATTTT. Its protein product is CASSPIVAGTTDTQYF.

The chain links TRBV9 to TRBJ2-2; D remains unclear. V gave up 1 base and J gave up 3 bases, with 4 bases separating them. Per the germline V gene, CDR1 is SGDLS and CDR2 is YYNGEE. The CDR3 length is 13 residues. CDR3 in amino acids: CASSVSDTGELFF. CDR3 bases: TGTGCCAGCAGCGTAAGCGACACCGGGGAGCTGTTTTTT.

The genes are TRBV10-1 and TRBJ2-3; a possible D gene is TRBD1 (7 bases). Trimming took 0 bases from V and 3 from J, leaving 13 bases between them. CDR3 size: 16 residues. Germline V gives CDR1 WNHNN, CDR2 SYGVQD (reference sequence). CDR3 residues: CASSESSEGATDTQYF. CDR3 in DNA: TGCGCCAGCAGTGAGTCGTCGGAGGGGGCAACAGATACGCAGTATTTT.

The chain links TRBV19 to TRBJ2-5; no definite D call. Germline CDR1 is LNHDA and CDR2 is SQIVND (reference sequence). The CDR3 is made up of 13 amino acids. V was clipped by 3 bases and J by 3 bases, with 8 bases between them. The DNA for the CDR3 is TGTGCCAGTAGTATGCTATCTGAAGAGACCCAGTACTTC. The encoded protein is CASSMLSEETQYF.

This clone was detected only once. The chain carries TRBV7-2 and TRBJ2-5, with TRBD2 as a possible D gene (5 bases). Germline V gives CDR1 SGHTA, CDR2 FQGNSA. The CDR3 has 14 amino acids. V lost 2 bases and J 3 bases, leaving 10 bases between the germline ends. The CDR3 region is CASSLFPGKETQYF. The CDR3 DNA is TGTGCCAGCAGCTTATTTCCGGGGAAAGAGACCCAGTACTTC.

Only one count was recorded for this clone. This rearrangement joins TRBV5-6 to TRBJ1-2, with D unclear. Trimming removed 4 bases from V and 7 bases from J, with 14 bases in between. Per the germline V gene, CDR1 is SGHDT and CDR2 is YYEEEE. The CDR3 spans 13 residues. The CDR3 coding sequence is TGTGCCAGCAGCCCCGCGGGCAATAGTGGCTACACCTTC. It codes for CASSPAGNSGYTF.

In this sample, this clone turned up once. The chain is built from TRBV5-6 and TRBJ2-4; the D gene is possibly TRBD1 (6 bases). Trimming took 3 bases from V and 8 from J, leaving 18 bases between them. Germline V gene sequence: CDR1 SGHDT, CDR2 YYEEEE. The CDR3 extends over 15 amino acids. CDR3 in amino acids: CASSWTQGRKDIQYF. CDR3 DNA sequence: TGTGCCAGCAGCTGGACACAGGGCCGGAAGGACATTCAGTACTTC.

The chain couples TRBV6-2 or TRBV6-3 to TRBJ2-7, with 9 bases that match TRBD2. The CDR3 has 14 residues. Germline lookup yields CDR1 MNHEY and CDR2 SVGEGT. Losses at the gene ends were 4 bases for V and 2 bases for J; bases not matched to a gene: 3. CDR3 sequence reads: CASSLAGAPYEQYF. DNA for the CDR3: TGTGCCAGCAGTTTAGCGGGAGCCCCCTACGAGCAGTACTTC.

The V gene is TRBV27, the J gene TRBJ1-1; 7 nucleotides agree with TRBD1. There are 16 residues in the CDR3. Germline CDR1 is MNHEY and CDR2 is SMNVEV (reference sequence). Germline trimming cut 5 bases from V and 7 bases from J; bases unmatched to any gene: 16. For the CDR3, the DNA is TGTGCCAGCAGTCTATTCCCCCCGGGTCAGGGGGGTGAAGCTTTCTTT. Its translation is CASSLFPPGQGGEAFF.

This clone appeared a few times. J is TRBJ1-5 and V is TRBV18, with 11 bases lining up with TRBD1. V shed 2 bases and J 4 bases; nucleotides not matched to a gene: 1. The CDR3 covers 15 residues. Per germline, CDR1 KGHSH and CDR2 LQKENI. The CDR3, as DNA: TGTGCCAGCTCACCAGGGACAGGGGGGAATCAGCCCCAGCATTTT. This codes for CASSPGTGGNQPQHF.

V gene TRBV6-5 combines with J gene TRBJ1-5; possible D gene TRBD1, 5 bases. Germline-derived CDR1 and CDR2 are MNHEY and SVGAGI. This CDR3 contains 15 residues. V dropped 4 bases and J dropped 2 bases, with 12 bases sitting between them. CDR3 amino acids: CASSLDGGGNQPQHF. The CDR3 bases are TGTGCCAGCAGTTTAGATGGGGGGGGCAATCAGCCCCAGCATTTT.

The chain carries TRBV7-3 and TRBJ2-6; 7 bases align to TRBD1. The CDR3 consists of 19 residues. V lost 6 bases, J lost 1 base, and 15 bases stayed unmatched. Germline lookup yields CDR1 SGHTA and CDR2 FQGTGA. CDR3 sequence (DNA): TGTGCCAGCAGAAAAAATTGGACAGGATTGTTTTCTGGGGCCAACGTCCTGACTTTC. Translation gives CASRKNWTGLFSGANVLTF. The complete variable domain, with remaining parts taken from reference TRBV7-3 and TRBJ2-6, reads GAGVSQTPSNKVTEKGKYVELRCDPISGHTALYWYRQSLGQGPEFLIYFQGTGAADDSGLPNDRFFAVRPEGSVSTLKIQRTERGDSAVYLCASRKNWTGLFSGANVLTFGAGSRLTVL.

The chain uses TRBV18 and TRBJ2-5, with no clear D. Germline assignment: CDR1 KGHSH and CDR2 LQKENI. This CDR3 comprises 13 residues. The V gene lost 6 bases and the J gene lost 2 bases, with 10 bases spanning the gap. CDR3 residues: CASSPPGQETQYF. CDR3 coding DNA: TGTGCCAGCTCCCCCCCAGGTCAAGAGACCCAGTACTTC.

This clone was counted between two and nine times. The chain has TRBV7-8 and TRBJ1-6; perhaps TRBD1 as D (6 bases). Per germline, CDR1 SGHVS and CDR2 FQNEAQ. The V and J ends lost 2 bases and 7 bases respectively, with 9 bases between them. CDR3 length: 14 amino acids. The CDR3 here is CASSLIQGNSPLHF. Written as DNA, the CDR3 is TGTGCCAGCAGCTTAATACAGGGAAATTCACCCCTCCACTTT.

The CDR3 DNA is TGTGCCAGCACCAAAACCCCTCTCAAGGTACAGTACAATGAGCAGTTCTTC. This gives the protein CASTKTPLKVQYNEQFF. This chain links TRBV27 with TRBJ2-1; no definite D call. With 7 bases removed from V and 4 bases from J, the gap between germline ends came to 23 bases. The CDR3 runs to 17 residues. CDR1 is MNHEY and CDR2 is SMNVEV in the germline V gene (reference sequence).

V gene TRBV5-1 combines with J gene TRBJ2-2, with D possibly TRBD2 on 5 matching bases. CDR1 is SGHRS and CDR2 is YFSETQ in the germline V gene. Trimming stripped 3 bases from V and 4 bases from J, with 16 bases between. The CDR3 covers 16 residues. CDR3 loop: CASSSVGSGSTGELFF. CDR3 nucleotides: TGCGCCAGCAGCTCTGTTGGTTCGGGATCCACCGGGGAGCTGTTTTTT.

The chain is built from TRBV20-1 and TRBJ1-6; D not resolved. Germline CDR1 is DFQATT and CDR2 is SNEGSKA (reference sequence). The CDR3 extends over 16 amino acids. The V and J ends lost 3 bases and 0 bases respectively, with 12 bases between them. In DNA, the CDR3 is TGCAGTGCTAGTCCCCAGGTCGGCTCCTATAATTCACCCCTCCACTTT. Translation gives CSASPQVGSYNSPLHF.

This chain connects TRBV9 to TRBJ2-7, with 10 positions matching TRBD1. The V gene end was trimmed by 3 bases and the J gene end by 4 bases; junction bases not matched to a gene: 7. The V gene's germline CDR1 is SGDLS and CDR2 YYNGEE. The CDR3 runs to 15 residues. For the CDR3, the DNA is TGTGCCAGCAGCGGTAGGGACAGGGGAAAATACGAGCAGTACTTC. Protein sequence: CASSGRDRGKYEQYF.